This T cell receptor (beta chain) was documented in a study of blood T cell repertoires in COVID-19. About the study: T cells, B-cell-depleted T cells, or PBMCs supplied cDNA or gDNA.

The CDR3 sequence is 15 residues long. Germline CDR1 and CDR2: MGHRA and YSYEKL. V was pared by 4 bases and J by 7 bases, with 8 bases of the junction left unmatched. Methods used by the authors: Estimates of nucleated cell counts were drawn from the amplification of reference gene primers. Here immunoSEQ multiplex PCR was the method, and the copy in TCRdb shows in-frame clones only, minus some. The D gene and trimming were derived from the DNA, and the V and J assignments and clone size from that table. The data show 250,000 or so clones, with about 89% seen just once and about 10% held by the top ten.

This sequence was found in a man in his forties or fifties with active or convalescent COVID-19. Sequenced material: peripheral blood. This sequence joins TRBV4-1 and TRBJ2-7; 12 positions agree with TRBD1. The DNA for the CDR3 is TGCGCCAGCAGCCCCCTGGGACAGGGGGCGAGTGAGCAGTACTTC. Translation gives CASSPLGQGASEQYF.